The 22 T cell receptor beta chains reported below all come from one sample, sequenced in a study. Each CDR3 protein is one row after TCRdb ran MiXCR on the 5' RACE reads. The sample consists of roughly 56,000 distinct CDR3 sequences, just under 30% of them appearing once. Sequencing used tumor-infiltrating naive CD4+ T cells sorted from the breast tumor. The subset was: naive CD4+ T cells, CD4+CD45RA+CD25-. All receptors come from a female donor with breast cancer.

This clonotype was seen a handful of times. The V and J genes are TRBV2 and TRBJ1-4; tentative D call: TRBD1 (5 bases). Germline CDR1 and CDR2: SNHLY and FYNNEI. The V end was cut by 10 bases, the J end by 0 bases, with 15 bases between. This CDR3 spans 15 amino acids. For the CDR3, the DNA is TGTGCCACCATTAGGGGCACGACAACTAATGAAAAACTGTTTTTT. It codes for CATIRGTTTNEKLFF.

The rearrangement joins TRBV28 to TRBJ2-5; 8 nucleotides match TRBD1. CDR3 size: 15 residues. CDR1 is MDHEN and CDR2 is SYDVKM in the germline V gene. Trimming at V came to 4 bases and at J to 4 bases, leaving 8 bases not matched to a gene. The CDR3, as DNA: TGTGCCAGCAGTTACCCGACAGGGGACGGAGAGACCCAGTACTTC. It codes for CASSYPTGDGETQYF.

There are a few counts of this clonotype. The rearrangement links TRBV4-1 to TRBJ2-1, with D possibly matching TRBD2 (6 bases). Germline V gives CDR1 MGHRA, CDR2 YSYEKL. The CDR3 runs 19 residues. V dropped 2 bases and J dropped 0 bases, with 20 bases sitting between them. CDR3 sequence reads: CASSQWDSLLETSYNEQFF. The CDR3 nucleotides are TGCGCCAGCAGCCAATGGGACTCCCTGCTTGAAACCTCCTACAATGAGCAGTTCTTC.

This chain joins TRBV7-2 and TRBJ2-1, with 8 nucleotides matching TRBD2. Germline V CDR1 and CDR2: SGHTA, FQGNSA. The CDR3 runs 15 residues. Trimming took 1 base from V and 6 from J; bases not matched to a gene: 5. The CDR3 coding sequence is TGTGCCAGCAGCTTAGACGGGAGGGCGGGCAATGAGCAGTTCTTC. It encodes CASSLDGRAGNEQFF.

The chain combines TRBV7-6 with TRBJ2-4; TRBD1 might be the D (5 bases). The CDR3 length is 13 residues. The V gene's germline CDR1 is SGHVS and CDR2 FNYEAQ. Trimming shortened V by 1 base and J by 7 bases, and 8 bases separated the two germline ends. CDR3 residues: CASSLGTSNIQYF. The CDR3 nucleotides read TGTGCCAGCAGCTTAGGGACAAGCAACATTCAGTACTTC. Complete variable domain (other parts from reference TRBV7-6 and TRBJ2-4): GAGVSQSPRYKVTKRGQDVALRCDPISGHVSLYWYRQALGQGPEFLTYFNYEAQQDKSGLPNDRFSAERPEGSISTLTIQRTEQRDSAMYRCASSLGTSNIQYFGAGTRLSVL.

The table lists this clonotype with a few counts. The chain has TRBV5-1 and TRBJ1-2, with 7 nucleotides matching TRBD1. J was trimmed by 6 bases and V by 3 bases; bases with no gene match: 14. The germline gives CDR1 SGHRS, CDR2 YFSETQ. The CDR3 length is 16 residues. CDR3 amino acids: CASSSLHRDRQNGYTF. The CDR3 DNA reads TGCGCCAGCAGCTCCCTACACCGGGACAGACAAAATGGCTACACCTTC.

The CDR3 DNA is TGTGCCAGCAGCTTAACAGGGACAGGGGCAAGCACAGATACGCAGTATTTT. It translates to CASSLTGTGASTDTQYF. The chain is built from TRBV7-3 and TRBJ2-3, with TRBD1 matching 10 bases. Trimming at V came to 0 bases and at J to 0 bases, leaving 3 bases not matched to a gene. Germline CDR1 and CDR2: SGHTA and FQGTGA. The CDR3 totals 17 residues.

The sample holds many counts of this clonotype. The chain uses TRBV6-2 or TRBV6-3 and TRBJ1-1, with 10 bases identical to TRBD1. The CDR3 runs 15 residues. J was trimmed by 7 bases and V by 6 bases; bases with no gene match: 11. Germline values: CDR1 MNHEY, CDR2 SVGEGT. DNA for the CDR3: TGTGCCAGCAGCTACGGACAGGGGGGATACCTTGAAGCTTTCTTT. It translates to CASSYGQGGYLEAFF.

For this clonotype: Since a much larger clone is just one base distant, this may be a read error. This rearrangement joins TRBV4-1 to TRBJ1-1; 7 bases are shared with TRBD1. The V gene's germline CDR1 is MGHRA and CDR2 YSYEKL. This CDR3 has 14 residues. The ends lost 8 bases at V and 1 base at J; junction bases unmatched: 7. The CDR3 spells CASRSQGTNTEAFF. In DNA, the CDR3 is TGCGCCAGCCGTTCACAGGGGACGAACACTGAAGCTTTCTTT.

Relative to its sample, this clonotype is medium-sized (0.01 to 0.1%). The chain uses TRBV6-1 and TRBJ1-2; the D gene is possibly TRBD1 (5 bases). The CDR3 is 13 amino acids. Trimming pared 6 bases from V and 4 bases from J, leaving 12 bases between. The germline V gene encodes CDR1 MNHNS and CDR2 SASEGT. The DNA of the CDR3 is TGTGCCAGCAGGGAAAGACAGACCTATGGCTACACCTTC. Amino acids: CASRERQTYGYTF.

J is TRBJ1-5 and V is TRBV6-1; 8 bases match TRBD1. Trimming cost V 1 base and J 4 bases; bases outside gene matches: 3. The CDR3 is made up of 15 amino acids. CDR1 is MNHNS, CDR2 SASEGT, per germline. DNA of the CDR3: TGTGCCAGCAGTGAAGGCGGGACAGGTAATCAGCCCCAGCATTTT. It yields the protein CASSEGGTGNQPQHF.

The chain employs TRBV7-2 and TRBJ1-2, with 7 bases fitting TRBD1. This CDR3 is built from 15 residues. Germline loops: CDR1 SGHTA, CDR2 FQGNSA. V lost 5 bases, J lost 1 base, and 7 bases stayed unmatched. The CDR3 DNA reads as TGTGCCAGCAGCCGACAGGGTATTGGTAACTATGGCTACACCTTC. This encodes CASSRQGIGNYGYTF.

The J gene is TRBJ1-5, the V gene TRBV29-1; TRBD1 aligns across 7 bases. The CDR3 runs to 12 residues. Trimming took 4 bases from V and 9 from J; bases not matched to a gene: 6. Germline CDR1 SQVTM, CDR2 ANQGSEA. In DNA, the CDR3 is TGCAGCGTTGGGGACAGAATCGGGCCCCAGCATTTT. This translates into CSVGDRIGPQHF.

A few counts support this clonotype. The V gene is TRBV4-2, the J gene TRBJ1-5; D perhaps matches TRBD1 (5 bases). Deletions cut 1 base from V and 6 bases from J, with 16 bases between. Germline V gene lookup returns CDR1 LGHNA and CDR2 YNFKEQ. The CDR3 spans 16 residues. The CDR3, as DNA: TGTGCCAGCAGCCAAGCGGGGGACCCCGGGGTTCAGCCCCAGCATTTT. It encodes CASSQAGDPGVQPQHF.

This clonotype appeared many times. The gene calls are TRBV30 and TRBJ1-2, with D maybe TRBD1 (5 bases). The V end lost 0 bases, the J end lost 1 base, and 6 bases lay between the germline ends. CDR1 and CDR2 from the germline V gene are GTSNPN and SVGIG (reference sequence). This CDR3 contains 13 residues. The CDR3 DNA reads TGTGCCTGGAGTGTACAGGTTAACTATGGCTACACCTTC. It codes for CAWSVQVNYGYTF.

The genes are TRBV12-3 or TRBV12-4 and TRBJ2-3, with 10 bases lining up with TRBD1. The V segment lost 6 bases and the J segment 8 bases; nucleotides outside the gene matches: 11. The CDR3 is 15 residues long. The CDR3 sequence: CASSPMGTGDGTQYF. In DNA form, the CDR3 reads TGTGCCAGCAGCCCCATGGGGACAGGGGACGGTACGCAGTATTTT.

The CDR3 nucleotides are TGTGCCAGCTCACCGGGACTAGCGAGCGAGACCCAGTACTTC. It translates to CASSPGLASETQYF. V gene TRBV18 combines with J gene TRBJ2-5; TRBD2 matches 10 bases. This CDR3 region has 14 residues. Per germline, CDR1 KGHSH and CDR2 LQKENI. With 3 bases clipped from V and 5 bases from J, the junction kept 3 bases outside the gene matches.

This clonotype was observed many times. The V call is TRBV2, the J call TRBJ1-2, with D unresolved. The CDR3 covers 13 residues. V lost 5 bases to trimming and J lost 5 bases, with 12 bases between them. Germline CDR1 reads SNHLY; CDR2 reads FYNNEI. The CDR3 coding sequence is TGTGCCAGCAGTATTGAGGGAGGGTATGGCTACACCTTC. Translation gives CASSIEGGYGYTF.

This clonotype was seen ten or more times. The CDR3 loop reads CASSHRGQGQDYGYTF. The CDR3 region has the DNA TGCGCCAGCAGCCACCGGGGACAGGGTCAAGACTATGGCTACACCTTC. The chain is built from TRBV5-1 and TRBJ1-2, with 9 bases matching TRBD1. V lost 4 bases, J lost 3 bases, and 10 bases stayed unmatched. The length of the CDR3 is 16 residues. Germline lookup yields CDR1 SGHRS and CDR2 YFSETQ.

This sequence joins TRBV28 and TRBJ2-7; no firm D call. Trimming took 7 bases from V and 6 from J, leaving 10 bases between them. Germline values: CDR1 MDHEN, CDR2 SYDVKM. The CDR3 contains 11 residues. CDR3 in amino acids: CASTYNREQYF. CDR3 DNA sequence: TGTGCCAGCACCTATAATCGCGAGCAGTACTTC.

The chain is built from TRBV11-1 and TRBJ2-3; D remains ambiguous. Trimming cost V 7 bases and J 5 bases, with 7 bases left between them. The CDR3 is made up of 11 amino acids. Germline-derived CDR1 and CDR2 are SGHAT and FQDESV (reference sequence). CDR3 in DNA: TGTGCCAGCATTGTTCAAGATACGCAGTATTTT. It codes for CASIVQDTQYF.

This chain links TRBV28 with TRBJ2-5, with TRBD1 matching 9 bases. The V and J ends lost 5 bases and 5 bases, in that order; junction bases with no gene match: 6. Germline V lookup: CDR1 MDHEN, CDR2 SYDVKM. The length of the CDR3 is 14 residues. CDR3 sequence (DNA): TGTGCCAGCAGTCCTGACAGGGGGATGGAGACCCAGTACTTC. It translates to CASSPDRGMETQYF.